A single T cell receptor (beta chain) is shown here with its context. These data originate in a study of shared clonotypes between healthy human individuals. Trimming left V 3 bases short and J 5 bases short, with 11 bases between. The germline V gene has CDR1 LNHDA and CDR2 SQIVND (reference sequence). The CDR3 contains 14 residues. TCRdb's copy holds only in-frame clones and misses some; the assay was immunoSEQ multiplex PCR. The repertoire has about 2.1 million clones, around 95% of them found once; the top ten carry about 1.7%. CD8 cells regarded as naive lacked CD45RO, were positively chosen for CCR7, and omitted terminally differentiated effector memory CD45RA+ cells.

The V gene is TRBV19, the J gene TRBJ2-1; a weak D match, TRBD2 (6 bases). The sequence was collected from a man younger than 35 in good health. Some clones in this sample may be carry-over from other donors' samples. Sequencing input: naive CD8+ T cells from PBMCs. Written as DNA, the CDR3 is TGTGCCAGTAGTATCGGGAGATCAGACAATGAGCAGTTCTTC. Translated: CASSIGRSDNEQFF.